These 18 T cell receptor beta chains share one sample of origin, sequenced in a study of beta chain features in type 1 diabetes. As every portion of the isolated RNA was reverse transcribed, the sequencing read expressed TCRB transcripts. The table came from immunoSEQ multiplex PCR; TCRdb's copy has only in-frame clones and leaves some out. The profile covers 350,000 to 400,000 clones, with roughly 12% appearing a single time and approximately 0.011% taken by the ten largest. Overall study results and limits: TCRB CDR3s were moderately but significantly shorter in Type 1 diabetes patients in all four CD4+ subsets.

The antigens these receptors bind are not known. Sequenced input: naive CD4+ T cells from blood. All receptors derive from a woman between 18 and 29 years old with type 1 diabetes.

This clone appeared a single time. Written as DNA, the CDR3 is TGTGCCAGCAGTGCACGGGGACACCACACTGAAGCTTTCTTT. This codes for CASSARGHHTEAFF. The chain uses TRBV25-1 and TRBJ1-1; tentatively, D is TRBD1 (6 bases). The CDR3 is 14 residues long. Germline V gene lookup returns CDR1 MGHDK and CDR2 SYGVNS. V was shortened by 4 bases and J by 3 bases, with 12 bases between the two germline ends.

This chain uses TRBV29-1 with TRBJ1-1; a weak D match, TRBD1 (5 bases). The CDR3 consists of 15 residues. The V end was cut by 4 bases, the J end by 0 bases, with 15 bases between. The germline V gene encodes CDR1 SQVTM and CDR2 ANQGSEA. CDR3 residues: CSVVPGGSLNTEAFF. As DNA, the CDR3 is TGCAGCGTTGTACCCGGGGGTAGCCTGAACACTGAAGCTTTCTTT.

This clone was recorded a few times. The chain links TRBV30 to TRBJ2-7; the match to TRBD2 covers 7 bases. With V trimmed by 1 base and J by 2 bases, 2 bases remained unmatched. Per germline, CDR1 GTSNPN and CDR2 SVGIG (reference sequence). The CDR3 length is 13 residues. Here the CDR3 reads CAWSAGLTYEQYF. CDR3 nucleotide sequence: TGTGCCTGGAGTGCGGGACTAACCTACGAGCAGTACTTC.

This clone was found a few times. This chain uses TRBV6-6 with TRBJ1-2, with D uncertain. The CDR3 has 14 amino acids. V was cut by 2 bases and J by 1 base, with 8 bases left in between. Per the germline V gene, CDR1 is MNHNY and CDR2 is SVGAGI (reference sequence). The CDR3 region has the DNA TGTGCCAGCAGTTACACGACAAGTAACTATGGCTACACCTTC. This translates into CASSYTTSNYGYTF.

The table lists this clone with a few counts. The chain uses TRBV7-2 and TRBJ1-1; D gene ambiguous. The V end was cut by 6 bases, the J end by 3 bases, with 14 bases between. The CDR3 runs to 14 residues. Looked up from germline, CDR1 is SGHTA and CDR2 is FQGNSA. The CDR3 loop reads CASSLTSGYTEAFF. The CDR3 nucleotides read TGTGCCAGCAGTCTTACAAGCGGGTACACTGAAGCTTTCTTT.

In its sample, this clone was seen a few times. This sequence joins TRBV28 and TRBJ1-4, with TRBD1 matching over 7 bases. Germline CDR1 is MDHEN and CDR2 is SYDVKM. V lost 5 bases, J lost 7 bases, and 10 bases stayed unmatched. The CDR3 is 15 residues long. The CDR3: CASSTVTGRVEKLFF. The DNA of the CDR3 is TGTGCCAGCAGTACAGTGACAGGGCGTGTTGAAAAACTGTTTTTT. The whole variable domain, filled in from reference TRBV28 and TRBJ1-4, reads DVKVTQSSRYLVKRTGEKVFLECVQDMDHENMFWYRQDPGLGLRLIYFSYDVKMKEKGDIPEGYSVSREKKERFSLILESASTNQTSMYLCASSTVTGRVEKLFFGSGTQLSVL.

This clone was seen only a few times. This chain uses TRBV28 with TRBJ2-4, with D possibly being TRBD2 (6 bases). Between the trimmed V and J ends, which lost 5 bases and 2 bases, there was a span of 16 bases. Looked up from germline, CDR1 is MDHEN and CDR2 is SYDVKM. The CDR3 consists of 16 residues. The DNA for the CDR3 is TGTGCCAGCAGTCCCGGTTCGGAGGGTTCCAAAAACATTCAGTACTTC. Translation gives CASSPGSEGSKNIQYF. Using reference TRBV28 and TRBJ2-4 for the parts outside the CDR3, the full variable domain is DVKVTQSSRYLVKRTGEKVFLECVQDMDHENMFWYRQDPGLGLRLIYFSYDVKMKEKGDIPEGYSVSREKKERFSLILESASTNQTSMYLCASSPGSEGSKNIQYFGAGTRLSVL.

This clone was seen a few times. The rearrangement links TRBV4-3 to TRBJ1-2, with D perhaps TRBD1 (6 bases). The CDR3 is 16 amino acids. Trimming stripped 3 bases from V and 4 bases from J, with 18 bases between. Per germline, CDR1 LGHNA and CDR2 YSLEER. This CDR3 is CASSQPYSGTLYGYTF. CDR3 nucleotides: TGCGCCAGCAGCCAGCCTTACTCCGGGACACTCTATGGCTACACCTTC.

This clone was detected only a few times. The rearrangement uses TRBV2 and TRBJ2-3; no definite D call. The ends were cut back, 6 bases at V and 6 bases at J, with 13 bases in the middle. CDR1 and CDR2 from the germline V gene are SNHLY and FYNNEI. CDR3 size: 13 residues. The CDR3 DNA sequence: TGTGCCAGCAGCGACGACTCAAACGATACGCAGTATTTT. It translates to CASSDDSNDTQYF.

This clone has a handful of counts. The V call is TRBV9, the J call TRBJ2-7, with D perhaps TRBD2 (6 bases). There are 15 residues in the CDR3. Germline CDR1 reads SGDLS; CDR2 reads YYNGEE. Between the trimmed V and J ends, which lost 1 base and 2 bases, there was a span of 13 bases. The CDR3 DNA reads TGTGCCAGCAGCGTACAGGGATCGGGAGCCTACGAGCAGTACTTC. This sequence encodes CASSVQGSGAYEQYF.

The chain is built from TRBV5-6 and TRBJ2-3; tentative D call: TRBD2 (7 bases). The CDR3 extends over 14 amino acids. Germline lookup yields CDR1 SGHDT and CDR2 YYEEEE. The V end lost 5 bases, the J end lost 0 bases, and 10 bases lay between the germline ends. The chain's CDR3 is CASRSGTSTDTQYF. In nucleotides, the CDR3 is TGTGCCAGCAGGAGCGGGACAAGCACAGATACGCAGTATTTT.

This clone was observed a few times. The V and J genes are TRBV9 and TRBJ2-6, with D possibly being TRBD2 (6 bases). V was shortened by 0 bases and J by 0 bases, with 13 bases between the two germline ends. This CDR3 region has 18 residues. Germline V CDR1 and CDR2: SGDLS, YYNGEE. DNA of the CDR3: TGTGCCAGCAGCGTAGCTCCGGAGGGGAACTCTGGGGCCAACGTCCTGACTTTC. Amino acids: CASSVAPEGNSGANVLTF.

The CDR3 DNA follows: TGTGCCAGCACGATGAGGACAGGAAGAGATACGCAGTATTTT. It translates to CASTMRTGRDTQYF. V is TRBV6-5 and J is TRBJ2-3; 7 nucleotides match TRBD1. This CDR3 is 14 amino acids long. With V trimmed by 7 bases and J by 5 bases, 9 bases remained unmatched. Germline V lookup: CDR1 MNHEY, CDR2 SVGAGI.

This clone was seen more than once but under ten times. The gene calls are TRBV5-4 and TRBJ2-1; 10 nucleotides align to TRBD2. The trim removed 2 bases at V and 11 bases at J, leaving 10 bases unmatched. Germline CDR1 reads SGHNT; CDR2 reads YYREEE (reference sequence). The CDR3 sequence is 15 residues long. The CDR3 DNA follows: TGTGCCAGCAGCTTTCCTAGCGGGAGCTCTCCCCAGCAGTTCTTC. Translating it yields CASSFPSGSSPQQFF.

The chain links TRBV2 to TRBJ2-3; 7 nucleotides align to TRBD1. Germline CDR1 reads SNHLY; CDR2 reads FYNNEI. V lost 6 bases and J lost 2; bases outside the gene matches: 8. CDR3 length: 15 amino acids. The CDR3 loop reads CASRGQDISTDTQYF. CDR3 nucleotide sequence: TGTGCCAGCAGAGGACAGGATATTTCCACAGATACGCAGTATTTT.

This clone was seen a few times. The chain carries TRBV4-1 and TRBJ2-2; perhaps TRBD1 as D (5 bases). The CDR3 length is 15 residues. Trimming cost V 0 bases and J 4 bases, with 9 bases left between them. CDR1 and CDR2 (germline): MGHRA, YSYEKL. CDR3 in DNA: TGCGCCAGCAGCCAAGAACCTAGGGGCACCGGGGAGCTGTTTTTT. Protein: CASSQEPRGTGELFF.

This clone was detected a few times. The V gene is TRBV6-1, the J gene TRBJ2-1; 8 bases line up with TRBD2. CDR1 and CDR2 from the germline V gene are MNHNS and SASEGT. There are 15 residues in the CDR3. The J segment lost 4 bases and the V segment lost 1 base, leaving 3 bases of the junction unmatched. The CDR3 DNA sequence: TGTGCCAGCAGTGAAGAGAGCGGGAGATACAATGAGCAGTTCTTC. Its translation: CASSEESGRYNEQFF.

Written as DNA, the CDR3 is TGTGCCAGCAGCTTAGCGTGGCAGAACTACAATGAGCAGTTCTTC. Encoded protein: CASSLAWQNYNEQFF. The gene calls are TRBV7-2 and TRBJ2-1; no definite D call. This CDR3 region has 15 residues. CDR1 and CDR2 (germline): SGHTA, FQGNSA. The V end lost 0 bases, the J end lost 3 bases, and 9 bases lay between the germline ends.